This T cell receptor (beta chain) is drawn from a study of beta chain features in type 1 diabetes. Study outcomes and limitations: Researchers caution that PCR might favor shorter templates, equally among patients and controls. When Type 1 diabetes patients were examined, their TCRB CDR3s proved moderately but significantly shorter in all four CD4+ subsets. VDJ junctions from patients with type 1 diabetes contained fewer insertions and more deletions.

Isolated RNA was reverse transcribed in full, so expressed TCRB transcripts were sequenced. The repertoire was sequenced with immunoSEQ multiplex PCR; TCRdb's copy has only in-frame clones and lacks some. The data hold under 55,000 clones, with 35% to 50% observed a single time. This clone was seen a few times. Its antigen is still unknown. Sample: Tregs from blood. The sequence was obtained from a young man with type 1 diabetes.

The CDR3 reads CASSIQGLAEAFF. The CDR3 coding sequence is TGTGCCAGTAGTATTCAGGGTCTGGCTGAAGCTTTCTTT. The chain joins TRBV19 to TRBJ1-1; perhaps TRBD1 as D (5 bases). The germline V and J ends were trimmed by 3 bases and 6 bases, with 11 bases remaining between them. CDR1 and CDR2 (germline): LNHDA, SQIVND (reference sequence). The length of the CDR3 is 13 residues.